Below are 12 T cell receptor beta chains sequenced from a single sample in a study of CD8 T cells in Susac syndrome. RNA, at roughly 0.5 to 1 ug, was reverse transcribed with random hexamers. One entry per CDR3 protein, called by TCRdb with MiXCR from the immunoSEQ multiplex PCR reads. The sample records tens of thousands of distinct CDR3 sequences, 93% being singletons. Material for sequencing was CD8+ T cells from PBMCs. Every receptor here comes from a human donor with Susac syndrome.

This CDR3 is CATSDTRLAGGLKDEQFF. Written as DNA, the CDR3 is TGTGCCACCAGTGATACTCGACTAGCGGGGGGGCTTAAGGATGAGCAGTTCTTC. The rearrangement links TRBV24-1 to TRBJ2-1, with 14 nucleotides matching TRBD2. V gave up 3 bases and J gave up 8 bases; unmatched junction bases: 11. Germline CDR1 reads KGHDR; CDR2 reads SFDVKD. CDR3 length equals 18 residues.

The chain joins TRBV13 to TRBJ2-2; 16 nucleotides line up with TRBD2. V lost 5 bases, J lost 6 bases, and 3 bases stayed unmatched. This CDR3 region has 16 residues. CDR1 is PRHDT, CDR2 FYEKMQ, per germline (reference sequence). The CDR3 DNA reads TGTGCCAGCAGCCTCGGGACTAGCGGGGGGGCCGGGGAGCTGTTTTTT. Translating gives CASSLGTSGGAGELFF.

The chain couples TRBV30 to TRBJ2-7; 7 positions agree with TRBD2. There are 13 residues in the CDR3. The V gene end was trimmed by 3 bases and the J gene end by 4 bases; junction bases not matched to a gene: 6. The V gene's germline CDR1 is GTSNPN and CDR2 SVGIG (reference sequence). The CDR3 reads CAWRASGEYEQYF. In DNA form, the CDR3 reads TGTGCCTGGAGGGCTAGCGGAGAATACGAGCAGTACTTC.

The chain carries TRBV10-3 and TRBJ2-7; no definite D call. From germline, CDR1 is ENHRY and CDR2 SYGVKD. The CDR3 covers 12 residues. V was shortened by 3 bases and J by 4 bases, with 7 bases between the two germline ends. DNA of the CDR3: TGTGCCATCAGTGACGAAAGGTACGAGCAGTACTTC. This translates into CAISDERYEQYF.

The V call is TRBV18, the J call TRBJ1-5, with D possibly TRBD1 on 5 matching bases. Germline values: CDR1 KGHSH, CDR2 LQKENI. CDR3 length: 16 amino acids. V lost 5 bases, J lost 7 bases, and 21 bases lay in between. The DNA of the CDR3 is TGTGCCAGCTCATCCGGTTCCGGGGCCTCGGGCCAGCCCCAGCATTTT. Translated: CASSSGSGASGQPQHF. Supplemented by reference TRBV18 and TRBJ1-5, the full variable domain reads NAGVMQNPRHLVRRRGQEARLRCSPMKGHSHVYWYRQLPEEGLKFMVYLQKENIIDESGMPKERFSAEFPKEGPSILRIQQVVRGDSAAYFCASSSGSGASGQPQHFGDGTRLSIL.

This clonotype has just a few counts. V is TRBV20-1 and J is TRBJ1-2; 7 nucleotides match TRBD1. CDR1 is DFQATT, CDR2 SNEGSKA, per germline (reference sequence). V dropped 0 bases and J dropped 7; count of bases not matched to a gene: 11. The CDR3 has 15 amino acids. The chain's CDR3 is CSARDRERGRGGYTF. CDR3 nucleotides: TGCAGTGCTAGAGATCGTGAGAGGGGGCGGGGTGGCTACACCTTC.

In its sample, this clonotype was seen once. The chain uses TRBV11-3 and TRBJ2-6; no definite D call. With 8 bases removed from V and 1 base from J, the gap between germline ends came to 12 bases. Germline values: CDR1 SGHNT, CDR2 YENEEA. CDR3 length equals 15 residues. DNA for the CDR3: TGTGCCAGCGCCTCCAGTACGTCTGGGGCCAACGTCCTGACTTTC. Residues: CASASSTSGANVLTF.

This chain links TRBV6-6 with TRBJ2-7; 7 bases are shared with TRBD1. Germline V gene sequence: CDR1 MNHNY, CDR2 SVGAGI (reference sequence). With 6 bases clipped from V and 4 bases from J, the junction kept 3 bases outside the gene matches. This CDR3 spans 12 amino acids. Written as DNA, the CDR3 is TGTGCCAGCAGAGCGACAGGGTACGAGCAGTACTTC. It is translated as CASRATGYEQYF.

The rearrangement uses TRBV18 and TRBJ2-3, with a possible D match to TRBD2 (6 bases). V lost 0 bases, J lost 4 bases, and 14 bases lay in between. The CDR3 sequence is 16 residues long. Germline V lookup: CDR1 KGHSH, CDR2 LQKENI. The CDR3 DNA reads as TGTGCCAGCTCACCACCGAGGGACGGGGGATCAGATACGCAGTATTTT. Its translation is CASSPPRDGGSDTQYF.

The CDR3 spells CATSVSALGTGELFF. The DNA of the CDR3 is TGTGCCACCAGTGTTTCTGCCTTGGGTACCGGGGAGCTGTTTTTT. This chain uses TRBV24-1 with TRBJ2-2; D unresolved. Trimming took off 5 bases at V and 5 bases at J, with 14 bases between the two ends. This CDR3 has 15 amino acids. CDR1 KGHDR and CDR2 SFDVKD come from the germline V gene.

The genes are TRBV6-2 or TRBV6-3 and TRBJ2-5; TRBD2 matches at 10 bases. The CDR3 runs to 14 residues. The trim removed 5 bases at V and 4 bases at J, leaving 4 bases unmatched. Germline V gene sequence: CDR1 MNHEY, CDR2 SVGEGT. The CDR3 sequence: CASSLAGVLETQYF. Written as DNA, the CDR3 is TGTGCCAGCAGTCTAGCGGGGGTATTAGAGACCCAGTACTTC.

The chain couples TRBV4-1 to TRBJ1-1; unclear D gene. The V end lost 5 bases, the J end lost 0 bases, and 10 bases lay between the germline ends. CDR1 and CDR2 (germline): MGHRA, YSYEKL. The CDR3 is 14 residues long. The CDR3 sequence: CASSTRTVNTEAFF. In DNA, the CDR3 is TGCGCCAGCAGCACCCGGACGGTGAACACTGAAGCTTTCTTT.